This T cell receptor beta chain was recorded in a study of shared clonotypes between healthy human individuals (dated by TCRdb to the early 2020s). In terms of the full investigation: The cohort comprised two women and a few men aged 18 to 49 years. Different laboratories and diverse techniques were used to prepare libraries and sequence TCR repertoires, to increase sequencing depth and limit assay-specific biases. To estimate repertoire size and how much clonotypes are shared between individuals, the study performed deep sequencing of blood TCR repertoires from roughly five healthy adults. Each donor's leukapheresis produced roughly between roughly 0.9 and 8.9 billion PBMCs.

The donors were healthy, HIV-negative adults who had no recently reported acute infections or vaccinations. Every donor was a Caucasian adult residing in Nashville, Tennessee, USA. For unsorted samples, 90 million or so PBMCs were counted and genomic DNA was extracted with the QIAamp DNA Blood Mini kit. Blood was obtained by leukapheresis, after which PBMCs were separated by Ficoll-Histopaque density gradient centrifugation and cryopreserved in liquid nitrogen vapor phase. Overall results and qualifications from the work: Sampling was restricted to blood, and TCR repertoires in tissues likely differ from the TCR repertoires found in blood. The small number of donors limited the genetic and exposure-history diversity represented. Pairwise subsampling led to the expectation that sequencing depth would affect the degree of clonotype sharing among donors.

Worth noting for this clone: The specificity of this receptor is unknown. Nothing much larger sits one base from this clone, and base qualities are not available.

At the junction V is shortened by 3 bases and J by 5 bases, with 8 bases in between. The CDR3 goes from the cysteine to the phenylalanine over 12 residues. Only the CDR3 portion is preserved as DNA: 36 bases, with reading frame beginning at the first base. Per the germline V gene, KGHSH is the CDR1 and LQKENI is the CDR2. TCR CDR3 regions were amplified from genomic DNA by multiplex PCR using the deep immunoSEQ assay. Extracted genomic DNA from each cell subset was spread evenly across all wells of several immunoSEQ 96-well plates, with each plate serving as a replicate. For unsorted PBMC, approximately 310 ng genomic DNA, equal to 30,000 or so T cell genomes, was loaded into each replicate PCR. Unsorted PBMC genomic DNA was sequenced across ten immunoSEQ deep assay plates. Purified libraries were measured with a Qubit 3.0 fluorometer, size-checked on a Bioanalyzer 2100, and measured again with the KAPA Library Quantification kit. Each immunoSEQ 96-well plate was sequenced on its own single-read 150-cycle Illumina NextSeq 550 flow cell. From the authors' description of their analysis: Because the immunoSEQ output held only junctional sequences and lacked quality scores, the filtering could not match the filtering applied to full-length reads. Sequences were annotated with PyIR, a Python wrapper for IgBLAST v1.9, and V/J genes and CDR3 were assigned using IMGT germline references. Any read was removed if the V/J assignment was weak (E-value above 1e-6), the CDR3 was missing, or the read contained stop codons, out-of-frame junctions, or ambiguous translated residues. V3J clonotypes were defined as sequences sharing the same inferred V gene, J gene, and CDR3 amino acid sequence. Percentage overlap between repertoires was computed as shared unique clonotypes divided by the size of the smaller repertoire. RTK rarefaction, the Chao1 estimator, and Recon v2.1 estimates of unobserved clonotypes were used to assess repertoire richness. TCRdb carries this immuneACCESS record with in-frame sequences only. Its versions omit some clonotypes, under half of them owing to an unresolved V gene in the studies checked, with the rest unexplained. The V and J calls and clone size come from that table; D and trimming were worked out from the DNA. This sample gives approximately 500,000 clones in total; 60% to 85% of them show up just once. Together, the top ten hold about an eighth of the sample.

The sequenced material came from PBMCs. The chain uses TRBV18 and TRBJ2-7; the D segment could be TRBD2, given 5 matching bases. This receptor was obtained from a middle-aged woman in good health. Some clones in this sample may be carry-over from other donors' samples. The nucleotides are TGTGCCAGCTCACCGGGCGGGCACGAGCAGTACTTC. Translated, this is CASSPGGHEQYF. The CDR3, completed at both ends by the reference TRBV18 and TRBJ2-7 genes, gives the full variable domain NAGVMQNPRHLVRRRGQEARLRCSPMKGHSHVYWYRQLPEEGLKFMVYLQKENIIDESGMPKERFSAEFPKEGPSILRIQQVVRGDSAAYFCASSPGGHEQYFGPGTRLTVT.